This T cell receptor (beta chain) is from a study of T-cell memory formation after mild COVID-19. TCR alpha and TCR beta cDNA libraries carrying sample barcodes and UMIs were produced by 5'RACE using constant-segment primers. TCRdb reanalysed the 5' RACE reads using MiXCR and keeps one entry per CDR3 protein. The table records approximately 30,000 distinct CDR3 sequences, just under 8% of them present only once. This clonotype came up many times. Germline-derived CDR1 and CDR2 are SGHAT and FQDESV (reference sequence). The CDR3 sequence is 15 residues long. V lost 5 bases to trimming and J lost 1 base, with 11 bases between them.

Sequencing used PBMCs or a T cell subset sorted from them (not recorded which). The receptor was isolated from a man in his late teens or twenties who had mild COVID-19 (a few samples of this study predate the infection). Cell type and time point are not known. The chain uses TRBV11-1 and TRBJ2-2; D is ambiguous. Written as DNA, the CDR3 is TGTGCCAGCAGCCCTCCATTGGGGAACACCGGGGAGCTGTTTTTT. It specifies CASSPPLGNTGELFF.